This T cell receptor (beta chain) was captured in a study of radiotherapy plus CTLA-4 blockade in lung cancer. Whole-study results and caveats: Together with interferon-beta, which increased in serum after radiation, early dynamic changes in blood T cell clones were reportedly the best predictors of response. In blood, TCR clones derived from the tumor expanded after radiotherapy plus ipilimumab.

Germline CDR1 LNHDA, CDR2 SQIVND (reference sequence). The CDR3 has 15 residues. V was shortened by 3 bases and J by 0 bases, with 9 bases between the two germline ends. Worth noting for this clone: What it binds is not known.

Measured with immunoSEQ multiplex PCR; TCRdb has only the in-frame clones, and not every one. The sample gives approximately 97,000 clones, 83% of which show up once; 0.84% is in the top ten. The chain links TRBV19 to TRBJ1-3; D is unresolved. Sequencing was performed on peripheral blood, taken from a patient treated with radiotherapy plus ipilimumab. The source of this sequence is a human donor with non-small cell lung cancer who had stable disease on radiotherapy plus ipilimumab. CDR3 sequence reads: CASSITISSGNTIYF. The CDR3 coding sequence is TGTGCCAGTAGTATTACGATCAGCTCTGGAAACACCATATATTTT. Based on the CDR3 plus reference TRBV19 and TRBJ1-3, the full variable domain is DGGITQSPKYLFRKEGQNVTLSCEQNLNHDAMYWYRQDPGQGLRLIYYSQIVNDFQKGDIAEGYSVSREKKESFPLTVTSAQKNPTAFYLCASSITISSGNTIYFGEGSWLTVV.